This paragraph reports one T cell receptor (beta chain). Its cognate antigen is unknown. This sample is part of a study of shared clonotypes between healthy human individuals. Findings and caveats of the study: What rarefaction showed was incomplete sorted-subset sequencing despite large depth. When compared with the clonotypes that were shared by all four sorted-subset donors, the non-shared clonotypes turned out to have lower generation probabilities.

Germline V CDR1 and CDR2: SGHVS, FQNEAQ. The CDR3 totals 18 residues. V shed 1 base, J shed 2 bases, and the junction held 13 bases outside the gene matches. Assay: immunoSEQ multiplex PCR; the TCRdb copy retains only in-frame clones and omits some. The sample consists of fewer than 1.8 million clones, about 98.5% of them appearing once. This clonotype was sampled from a man younger than 45 in good health. This rearrangement joins TRBV7-8 to TRBJ1-2, with 7 positions matching TRBD1. Sequenced input: naive CD4+ T cells sorted from blood. Regarding subset: CD45RA+ positively selected. CDR3 sequence (DNA): TGTGCCAGCAGCTTAGTGGCTGTAGGGGGACAGCTGAACTATGGCTACACCTTC. Encoded protein: CASSLVAVGGQLNYGYTF.